This TCR beta chain was sequenced during a study of CD8 T cells in ankylosing spondylitis. The study's findings and limits: Significant enrichment of disease-linked clones was reported in matched ankylosing spondylitis synovial fluid.

This clonotype was found many times. Antigen: not known. TCRdb fed the 5' RACE reads into MiXCR, producing one record per CDR3 protein. This sample has about 92,000 distinct CDR3 sequences, with roughly 8.8% found just once. This CDR3 is 14 amino acids long. Looked up from germline, CDR1 is SGHVS and CDR2 is FQNEAQ. V was pared by 1 base and J by 4 bases, with 10 bases between. The clonotype was recovered from a male donor with ankylosing spondylitis or in good health (not recorded which). Material for sequencing was blood, either unsorted or a sorted T cell fraction (not recorded which). J is TRBJ1-2 and V is TRBV7-8; D might be TRBD1 (5 bases). CDR3: CASSLVGGGYGYTF. Written as DNA, the CDR3 is TGTGCCAGCAGCTTAGTGGGTGGGGGCTATGGCTACACCTTC.